These 19 T cell receptor beta chains were sequenced from one sample in a study of cytomegalovirus exposure and HLA in healthy donors. Primers included in the PCR were 60 Vbeta and 13 Jbeta primers. Data came from immunoSEQ multiplex PCR; TCRdb stores just in-frame clones and leaves some out. This sample carries fewer than 90,000 clones, about 71% of them seen once, and the ten largest clones take roughly 10%. The sequenced material came from PBMCs. The origin of the receptors is a woman aged 45-60 years in good health and CMV-seropositive.

The J gene is TRBJ1-1, the V gene TRBV11-2, with D maybe TRBD1 (5 bases). The CDR3 covers 14 residues. V was shortened by 4 bases and J by 8 bases, with 17 bases between the two germline ends. Looked up from germline, CDR1 is SGHAT and CDR2 is FQNNGV. The CDR3 coding sequence is TGTGCCAGCAGCTCGGGACTCCAGGGAGTAGAAGCTTTCTTT. This codes for CASSSGLQGVEAFF. Full variable domain (outside the CDR3, taken from reference TRBV11-2 and TRBJ1-1): EAGVAQSPRYKIIEKRQSVAFWCNPISGHATLYWYQQILGQGPKLLIQFQNNGVVDDSQLPKDRFSAERLKGVDSTLKIQPAKLEDSAVYLCASSSGLQGVEAFFGQGTRLTVV.

This clone appeared a few times. This chain connects TRBV4-1 to TRBJ2-7, with 8 nucleotides matching TRBD2. Germline-derived CDR1 and CDR2 are MGHRA and YSYEKL. This CDR3 contains 15 residues. The ends lost 0 bases at V and 2 bases at J; junction bases unmatched: 3. CDR3 nucleotide sequence: TGCGCCAGCAGCCAAGATGACGGGAGGGCCTACGAGCAGTACTTC. Its protein product is CASSQDDGRAYEQYF.

The chain couples TRBV29-1 to TRBJ2-3; 7 bases match TRBD1. After removal of 6 bases from V and 6 bases from J, the junction contained 12 bases not matched to a gene. Germline V CDR1 and CDR2: SQVTM, ANQGSEA. The CDR3 runs to 14 residues. CDR3 sequence: CSVGQTNLRDTQYF. In DNA, the CDR3 is TGCAGCGTGGGACAGACCAATCTCCGGGATACGCAGTATTTT.

This clone was counted only a few times. The chain carries TRBV5-1 and TRBJ2-1; D call uncertain. The germline V gene has CDR1 SGHRS and CDR2 YFSETQ. The CDR3 runs to 14 residues. V gave up 2 bases and J gave up 0 bases, with 6 bases separating them. The CDR3 DNA sequence: TGCGCCAGCAGCTTACAGAGCTCCTACAATGAGCAGTTCTTC. Its protein product is CASSLQSSYNEQFF.

Only a few counts were recorded for this clone. This sequence joins TRBV4-2 and TRBJ1-2, with 9 bases identical to TRBD1. The junction had 4 bases not matched to a gene; V was cut back by 4 bases and J by 1 base. Germline loops: CDR1 LGHNA, CDR2 YNFKEQ. The CDR3 contains 15 residues. The CDR3 here is CASSREDRGNYGYTF. DNA for the CDR3: TGTGCCAGCAGCCGAGAGGACAGGGGTAACTATGGCTACACCTTC.

The chain recombines TRBV4-1 with TRBJ1-2; 10 nucleotides agree with TRBD1. J was trimmed by 7 bases and V by 1 base; bases with no gene match: 12. This CDR3 is built from 17 residues. Germline V CDR1 and CDR2: MGHRA, YSYEKL. The CDR3 loop reads CASSQGLRGDRGFGYTF. CDR3 DNA: TGCGCCAGCAGCCAAGGTCTTCGGGGGGACAGGGGTTTTGGCTACACCTTC.

This clone was seen just once. The chain has TRBV2 and TRBJ1-1, with TRBD1 matching 9 bases. With 10 bases clipped from V and 6 bases from J, the junction kept 9 bases outside the gene matches. Per germline, CDR1 SNHLY and CDR2 FYNNEI. The CDR3 has 13 residues. The CDR3 sequence is CAKRTGDYSEAFF. CDR3 in DNA: TGTGCCAAGAGGACAGGGGATTATTCTGAAGCTTTCTTT. The full variable domain, in which reference TRBV2 and TRBJ1-1 provide the parts outside the CDR3, is EPEVTQTPSHQVTQMGQEVILRCVPISNHLYFYWYRQILGQKVEFLVSFYNNEISEKSEIFDDQFSVERPDGSNFTLKIRSTKLEDSAMYFCAKRTGDYSEAFFGQGTRLTVV.

This chain uses TRBV11-2 with TRBJ2-3; 8 nucleotides line up with TRBD2. The CDR3 contains 16 residues. The junction had 9 bases not matched to a gene; V was cut back by 5 bases and J by 2 bases. In germline, CDR1 is SGHAT, CDR2 FQNNGV. The CDR3 nucleotides read TGTGCCAGCAGCCCTATTAGCGGGGAGGACACAGATACGCAGTATTTT. Translation gives CASSPISGEDTDTQYF.

The V call is TRBV13, the J call TRBJ2-7, with TRBD2 identical over 12 bases. The CDR3 runs to 16 residues. V shed 5 bases, J shed 3 bases, and the junction held 8 bases outside the gene matches. Germline CDR1 and CDR2: PRHDT and FYEKMQ (reference sequence). CDR3 region: CASSAFGLAGNYEQYF. The CDR3, as DNA: TGTGCCAGCAGCGCTTTCGGACTAGCGGGGAACTACGAGCAGTACTTC.

This chain links TRBV4-3 with TRBJ1-6, with D uncertain. Trimming took 1 base from V and 7 from J, leaving 11 bases between them. This CDR3 spans 15 amino acids. Germline V gene data show CDR1 as LGHNA and CDR2 as YSLEER. CDR3 sequence reads: CASSQGLEVNSPLHF. The CDR3 bases are TGCGCCAGCAGCCAAGGGCTGGAGGTGAATTCACCCCTCCACTTT.

This clone was found once. The chain employs TRBV6-5 and TRBJ1-1; tentative D call: TRBD1 (6 bases). The ends were cut back, 11 bases at V and 1 base at J, with 8 bases in the middle. Per the germline V gene, CDR1 is MNHEY and CDR2 is SVGAGI. This CDR3 is built from 11 residues. This CDR3 is CAVQGNTEAFF. Written as DNA, the CDR3 is TGTGCCGTACAGGGGAACACTGAAGCTTTCTTT.

The chain links TRBV29-1 to TRBJ1-1, with 8 bases lining up with TRBD1. V shed 5 bases and J 4 bases; nucleotides not matched to a gene: 6. Germline V gene data show CDR1 as SQVTM and CDR2 as ANQGSEA. The CDR3 covers 13 residues. The CDR3 DNA sequence: TGCAGCGTTTCCAGGGGGCGCGTCACTGAAGCTTTCTTT. Translation gives CSVSRGRVTEAFF.

This chain connects TRBV13 to TRBJ2-5; weak D call: TRBD2 (7 bases). V was clipped by 6 bases and J by 5 bases, with 13 bases between them. This CDR3 is built from 13 residues. The V gene's germline CDR1 is PRHDT and CDR2 FYEKMQ (reference sequence). CDR3 residues: CASRSGGRETQYF. CDR3 coding DNA: TGTGCCAGCAGGTCGGGGGGCCGGGAGACCCAGTACTTC.

The V and J genes are TRBV10-2 and TRBJ2-7, with TRBD2 matching over 9 bases. This CDR3 region has 16 residues. V gave up 4 bases and J gave up 7 bases; unmatched junction bases: 14. CDR1 and CDR2 from the germline V gene are WSHSY and SAAADI. The CDR3 region is CASSVVNQAGGEEQYF. The DNA for the CDR3 is TGCGCCAGCAGTGTGGTGAACCAAGCGGGAGGAGAAGAGCAGTACTTC.

The J gene is TRBJ1-2, the V gene TRBV12-5, with 7 bases fitting TRBD1. CDR3 size: 12 residues. Germline V CDR1 and CDR2: LGHNT, FRNRAP. With 7 bases clipped from V and 6 bases from J, the junction kept 5 bases outside the gene matches. The CDR3: CASASQGDGYTF. The CDR3 DNA reads TGTGCTAGTGCTTCCCAGGGGGATGGCTACACCTTC. Supplemented by reference TRBV12-5 and TRBJ1-2, the full variable domain reads DARVTQTPRHKVTEMGQEVTMRCQPILGHNTVFWYRQTMMQGLELLAYFRNRAPLDDSGMPKDRFSAEMPDATLATLKIQPSEPRDSAVYFCASASQGDGYTFGSGTRLTVV.

This clone ranks as medium-sized. The chain is built from TRBV6-1 and TRBJ2-1; TRBD2 might be the D (6 bases). Germline loops: CDR1 MNHNS, CDR2 SASEGT. This CDR3 contains 14 residues. Trimming left V 8 bases short and J 7 bases short, with 18 bases between. CDR3 sequence: CASWTGASFNEQFF. Written as DNA, the CDR3 is TGTGCCAGCTGGACGGGAGCGTCCTTTAATGAGCAGTTCTTC.

V gene TRBV7-9 combines with J gene TRBJ1-2, with D possibly matching TRBD1 (6 bases). The CDR3 is 14 residues long. Germline loops: CDR1 SEHNR, CDR2 FQNEAQ (reference sequence). V lost 1 base, J lost 6 bases, and 12 bases lay in between. CDR3 protein: CASSLGQVLDGYTF. CDR3 in DNA: TGTGCCAGCAGCTTAGGACAGGTGCTCGATGGCTACACCTTC.

The V gene is TRBV7-2, the J gene TRBJ2-7, with D unclear. The CDR3 consists of 14 residues. V lost 4 bases, J lost 0 bases, and 10 bases lay in between. From germline, CDR1 is SGHTA and CDR2 FQGNSA. CDR3 sequence: CASSSTASSYEQYF. The DNA of the CDR3 is TGTGCCAGCAGCTCGACTGCAAGCTCCTACGAGCAGTACTTC.

This clone occurred once. The CDR3 is CASSLSYEDAQHF. The DNA of the CDR3 is TGTGCCAGCAGTTTGTCTTACGAGGATGCCCAGCATTTT. The chain combines TRBV28 with TRBJ1-5; D not resolved. The germline CDR1 and CDR2 sequences are MDHEN and SYDVKM. V shed 3 bases and J shed 11 bases, with 14 bases lying between them. This CDR3 is 13 amino acids long.